The clone carrying this TCR beta chain was picked up a small number of times. TRBV12-4/TRBJ1-2 clonotypes were amplified with adaptor-ligated barcode primers. Using its own MiXCR run on the multiplex PCR reads, TCRdb lists one record per CDR3 protein. This table has 250 to 400 distinct CDR3 sequences, roughly 23% appearing once. The sorted Tregs were CD4+CD25+CD127-/low cells. J gave up 9 bases and V 5 bases, and 11 bases lay outside the gene matches. The CDR3 extends over 14 amino acids. This receptor was obtained from a female donor with breast cancer. The chain employs TRBV12-3 or TRBV12-4 and TRBJ1-2, with 8 bases that match TRBD1. The sample comprised Tregs sorted from blood. The chain's CDR3 is CASSPRTGKGRYTF. The CDR3 bases are TGTGCCAGCAGTCCCCGGACAGGGAAGGGTCGCTACACCTTC.